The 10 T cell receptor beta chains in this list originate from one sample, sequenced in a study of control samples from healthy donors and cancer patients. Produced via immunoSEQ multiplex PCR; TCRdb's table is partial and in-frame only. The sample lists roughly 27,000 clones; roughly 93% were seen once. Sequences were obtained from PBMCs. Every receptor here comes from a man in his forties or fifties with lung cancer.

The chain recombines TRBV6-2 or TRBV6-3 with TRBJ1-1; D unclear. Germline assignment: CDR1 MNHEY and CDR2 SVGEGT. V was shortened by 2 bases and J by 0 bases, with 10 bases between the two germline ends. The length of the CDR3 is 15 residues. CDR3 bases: TGTGCCAGCAGTTACCGGCCAGGATTGAACACTGAAGCTTTCTTT. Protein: CASSYRPGLNTEAFF.

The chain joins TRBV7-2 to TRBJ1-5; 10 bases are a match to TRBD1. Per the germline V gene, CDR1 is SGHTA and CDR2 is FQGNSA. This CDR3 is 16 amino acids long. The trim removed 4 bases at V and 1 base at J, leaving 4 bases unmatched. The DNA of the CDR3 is TGTGCCAGCAGCTACCGGACAGGGGGAAGCAATCAGCCCCAGCATTTT. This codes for CASSYRTGGSNQPQHF.

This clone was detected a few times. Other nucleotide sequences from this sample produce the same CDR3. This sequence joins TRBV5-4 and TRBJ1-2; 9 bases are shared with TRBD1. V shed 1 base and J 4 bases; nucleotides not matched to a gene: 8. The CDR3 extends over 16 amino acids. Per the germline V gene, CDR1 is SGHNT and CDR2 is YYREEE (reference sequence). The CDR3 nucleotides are TGTGCCAGCAGCTTGAACAGGGGGCGCTTGGGCTATGGCTACACCTTC. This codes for CASSLNRGRLGYGYTF.

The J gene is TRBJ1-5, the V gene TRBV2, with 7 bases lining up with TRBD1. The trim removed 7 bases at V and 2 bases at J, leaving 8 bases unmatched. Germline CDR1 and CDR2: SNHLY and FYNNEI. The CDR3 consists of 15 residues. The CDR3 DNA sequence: TGTGCCAGCACCCCCGACAGGGCCGGCAATCAGCCCCAGCATTTT. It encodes CASTPDRAGNQPQHF.

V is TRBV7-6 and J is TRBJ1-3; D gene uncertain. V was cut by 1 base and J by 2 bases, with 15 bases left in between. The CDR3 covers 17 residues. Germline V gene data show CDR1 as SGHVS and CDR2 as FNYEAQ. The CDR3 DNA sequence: TGTGCCAGCAGCTTAGACCCAAAGGGCAACCCTGGAAACACCATATATTTT. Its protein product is CASSLDPKGNPGNTIYF.

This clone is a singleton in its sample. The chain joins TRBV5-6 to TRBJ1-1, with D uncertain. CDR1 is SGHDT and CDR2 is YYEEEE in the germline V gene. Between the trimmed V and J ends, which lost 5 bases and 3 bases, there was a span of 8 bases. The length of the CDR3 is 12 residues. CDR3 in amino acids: CASRYGDTEAFF. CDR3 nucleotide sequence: TGTGCCAGCAGGTATGGGGACACTGAAGCTTTCTTT.

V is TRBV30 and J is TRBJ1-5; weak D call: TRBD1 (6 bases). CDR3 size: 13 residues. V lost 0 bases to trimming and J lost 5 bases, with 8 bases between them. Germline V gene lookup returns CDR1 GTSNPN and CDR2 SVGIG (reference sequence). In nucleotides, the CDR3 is TGTGCCTGGAGTGTACAGGGAGATCAGCCCCAGCATTTT. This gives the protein CAWSVQGDQPQHF.

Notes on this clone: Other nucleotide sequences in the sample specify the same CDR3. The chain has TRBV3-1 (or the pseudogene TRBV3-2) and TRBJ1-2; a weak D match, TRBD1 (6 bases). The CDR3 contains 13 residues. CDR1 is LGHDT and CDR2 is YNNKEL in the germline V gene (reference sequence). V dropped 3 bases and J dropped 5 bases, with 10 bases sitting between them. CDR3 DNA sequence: TGTGCCAGCAGCCATGGGGGGGCGTATGGCTACACCTTC. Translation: CASSHGGAYGYTF.

The CDR3 nucleotides are TGTGCCAGCACTTACGCTGGGGCCAACGTCCTGACTTTC. Its protein product is CASTYAGANVLTF. V is TRBV25-1 and J is TRBJ2-6; D uncertain. Germline CDR1 and CDR2: MGHDK and SYGVNS. V lost 7 bases to trimming and J lost 2 bases, with 6 bases between them. This CDR3 has 13 residues.

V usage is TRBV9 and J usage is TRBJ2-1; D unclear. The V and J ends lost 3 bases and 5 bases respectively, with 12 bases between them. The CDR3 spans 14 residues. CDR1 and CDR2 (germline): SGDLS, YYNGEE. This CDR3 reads CASSGPSTNNEQFF. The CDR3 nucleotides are TGTGCCAGCAGCGGACCTAGTACCAACAATGAGCAGTTCTTC. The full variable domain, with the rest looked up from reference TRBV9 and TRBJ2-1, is DSGVTQTPKHLITATGQRVTLRCSPRSGDLSVYWYQQSLDQGLQFLIQYYNGEERAKGNILERFSAQQFPDLHSELNLSSLELGDSALYFCASSGPSTNNEQFFGPGTRLTVL.